The 3 T cell receptor beta chains presented below share a single source sample, sequenced in a study of T cell repertoires in cytomegalovirus infection. TCRdb used MiXCR to reprocess the reads, holding one entry per CDR3 protein. The sample shows 500,000 or so distinct CDR3 sequences, 16% of them seen only once. The sequencing input was CD8+ T cells from PBMCs. Receptors were obtained from a human donor in good health (CMV status not recorded). Some clones in this sample may be carry-over from other donors' samples.

This clonotype was seen repeatedly, ten times or more. The chain uses TRBV7-2 and TRBJ2-7; 16 positions match TRBD2. J gave up 4 bases and V 5 bases, and 5 bases lay outside the gene matches. This CDR3 is built from 16 residues. Germline values: CDR1 SGHTA, CDR2 FQGNSA. The CDR3 DNA reads as TGTGCCAGCAGCCCAAGGGGACTAGCGGGAGGGTACGAGCAGTACTTC. This gives the protein CASSPRGLAGGYEQYF.

This clonotype has ten or more counts. This sequence joins TRBV7-9 and TRBJ2-5; D unresolved. This CDR3 comprises 15 residues. V gave up 3 bases and J gave up 4 bases, with 15 bases separating them. Per germline, CDR1 SEHNR and CDR2 FQNEAQ (reference sequence). CDR3 amino acids: CASSFGPYSGETQYF. The CDR3 DNA reads TGTGCCAGCAGCTTCGGTCCTTACTCGGGAGAGACCCAGTACTTC.

The V and J genes are TRBV2 and TRBJ1-4; 7 positions agree with TRBD1. Germline loops: CDR1 SNHLY, CDR2 FYNNEI. The CDR3 covers 12 residues. J lost 5 bases, V lost 11 bases, and 5 bases had no gene match. CDR3 sequence (DNA): TGTGCCCGCCGGGACAGAAATGAAAAACTGTTTTTT. Encoded protein: CARRDRNEKLFF.